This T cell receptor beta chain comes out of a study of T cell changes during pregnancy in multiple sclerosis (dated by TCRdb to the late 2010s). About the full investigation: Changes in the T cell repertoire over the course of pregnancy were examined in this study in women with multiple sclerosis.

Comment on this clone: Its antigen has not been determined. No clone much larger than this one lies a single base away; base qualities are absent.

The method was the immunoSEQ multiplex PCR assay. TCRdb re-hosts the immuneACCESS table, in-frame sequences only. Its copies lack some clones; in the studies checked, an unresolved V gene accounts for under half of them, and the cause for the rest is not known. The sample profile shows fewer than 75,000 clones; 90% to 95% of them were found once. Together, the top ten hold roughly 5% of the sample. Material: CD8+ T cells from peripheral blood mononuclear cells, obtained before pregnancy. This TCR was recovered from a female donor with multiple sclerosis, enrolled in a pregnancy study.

The sequenced DNA is TGTGCCAGCAGCCCTGCGGGGGGTGGCGGCTACACCTTC. Its protein product is CASSPAGGGGYTF. The chain is made from TRBV5-8 and TRBJ1-2; the D gene is perhaps TRBD1, on 5 matching bases. V and J are truncated by 4 bases and 8 bases respectively, leaving an intervening sequence of 15 bases. The germline V gene encodes CDR1 SGHTS and CDR2 YDEGEE. The CDR3 spans 13 residues, from the cysteine through the phenylalanine. Just CDR3 DNA is preserved here, 39 bases in frame from base 1.